This TCR beta chain is from a study of vaccination and CD4 T cells after COVID-19. This clonotype is labeled medium-sized. What it binds is not known. The trim removed 5 bases at V and 1 base at J, leaving 4 bases unmatched. In germline, CDR1 is SGHTA, CDR2 FQGNSA. The CDR3 extends over 14 amino acids. Treatment given: roughly 10-day PBMC culture with coronavirus spike peptide pools or control peptides (ViraFEST assay). Pre-COVID-19 pandemic sampling (2011-2018) yielded the unexposed donor's CD4+ T cells. Sequencing of DNA taken from cultured CD4+ T cells relied on the Oncomine TCR Beta short-read assay. Investigators obtained genomic DNA by extraction from cultured CD4+ T cells. TCRdb recomputed calls from the PCR reads with MiXCR, one row per CDR3 protein. The sample lists over 8,500 distinct CDR3 sequences; 29% were seen once.

This sequence joins TRBV7-2 and TRBJ1-1, with 7 bases identical to TRBD1. Input material: CD4+ T cells from blood, cultured in vitro. This TCR derives from a human donor in good health. DNA for the CDR3: TGTGCCAGCAGCCGAGGGACAGCGAACACTGAAGCTTTCTTT. Its protein product is CASSRGTANTEAFF.